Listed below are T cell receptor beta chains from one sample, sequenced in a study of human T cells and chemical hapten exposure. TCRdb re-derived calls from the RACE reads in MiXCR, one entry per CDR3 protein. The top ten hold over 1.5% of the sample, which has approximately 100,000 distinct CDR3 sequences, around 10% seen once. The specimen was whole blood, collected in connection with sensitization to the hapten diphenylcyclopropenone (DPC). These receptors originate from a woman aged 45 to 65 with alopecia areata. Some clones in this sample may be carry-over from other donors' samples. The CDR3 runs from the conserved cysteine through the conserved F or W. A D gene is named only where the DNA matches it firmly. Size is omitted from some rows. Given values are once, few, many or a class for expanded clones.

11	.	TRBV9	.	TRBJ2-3	CASSTGDTQYF	TGTGCCAGCAGCACCGGAGATACGCAGTATTTT
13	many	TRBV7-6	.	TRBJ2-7	CASSLMGANEQYF	TGTGCCAGCAGCTTAATGGGGGCGAACGAGCAGTACTTC
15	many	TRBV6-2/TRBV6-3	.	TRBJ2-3	CASSSPGAVGDTQYF	TGTGCCAGCAGTTCCCCTGGGGCCGTCGGTGATACGCAGTATTTT
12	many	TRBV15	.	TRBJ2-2	CATSRDTGELFF	TGTGCCACCAGCAGGGACACCGGGGAGCTGTTTTTT
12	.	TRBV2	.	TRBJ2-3	CASRRGTDTQYF	TGTGCCAGCAGAAGGGGCACAGATACGCAGTATTTT
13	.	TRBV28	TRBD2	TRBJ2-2	CASEGGLDGELFF	TGTGCCAGCGAGGGAGGGCTGGACGGGGAGCTGTTTTTT
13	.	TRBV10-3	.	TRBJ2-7	CAISESTSYEQYF	TGTGCCATCAGTGAGTCGACCTCCTACGAGCAGTACTTC
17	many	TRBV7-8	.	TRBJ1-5	CASSLEGRLYSNQPQHF	TGTGCCAGCAGCTTAGAGGGCAGACTATATAGCAATCAGCCCCAGCATTTT
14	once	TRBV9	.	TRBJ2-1	CASSVTGSHNEQFF	TGTGCCAGCAGCGTTACGGGCAGCCACAATGAGCAGTTCTTC
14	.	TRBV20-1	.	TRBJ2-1	CSAREGSAYNEQFF	TGCAGTGCTAGAGAAGGGTCTGCCTACAATGAGCAGTTCTTC
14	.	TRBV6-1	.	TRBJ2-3	CASSGGTYTDTQYF	TGTGCCAGCAGTGGCGGCACGTACACAGATACGCAGTATTTT
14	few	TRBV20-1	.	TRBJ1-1	CSARVRERGTEAFF	TGCAGTGCTAGGGTCAGGGAGCGAGGCACTGAAGCTTTCTTT
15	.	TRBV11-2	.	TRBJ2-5	CASSLGSTMQETQYF	TGTGCCAGCAGCTTAGGGTCGACCATGCAAGAGACCCAGTACTTC
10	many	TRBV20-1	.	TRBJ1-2	CSASFRGYTF	TGCAGTGCTAGCTTTCGTGGCTACACCTTC
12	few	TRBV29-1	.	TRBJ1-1	CSVRQSTTEAFF	TGCAGCGTGAGACAGTCAACCACTGAAGCTTTCTTT
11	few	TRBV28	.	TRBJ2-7	CASSLKYEQYF	TGTGCCAGCAGCCTGAAGTACGAGCAGTACTTC
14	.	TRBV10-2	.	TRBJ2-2	CASIGSFGTGELFF	TGCGCCAGCATAGGAAGCTTTGGCACCGGGGAGCTGTTTTTT
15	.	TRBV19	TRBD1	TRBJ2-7	CASRHPGTGPYEQYF	TGTGCCAGTAGACACCCCGGGACAGGGCCTTACGAGCAGTACTTC
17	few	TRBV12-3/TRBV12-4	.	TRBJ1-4	CASTTYPGDGTTEKLFF	TGTGCCAGCACCACTTATCCGGGGGATGGCACTACTGAAAAACTGTTTTTT
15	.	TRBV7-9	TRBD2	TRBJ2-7	CASSRTGDYRNRQYF	TGTGCCAGCAGCCGGACGGGGGACTACCGAAACCGGCAGTACTTC
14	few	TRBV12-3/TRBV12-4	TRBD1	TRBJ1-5	CASTTGTGNQPQHF	TGTGCCAGCACGACCGGGACAGGGAATCAGCCCCAGCATTTT
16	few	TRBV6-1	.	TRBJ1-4	CASSEPLGLSLEKLFF	TGTGCCAGCAGTGAACCGTTGGGACTGAGCCTTGAAAAACTGTTTTTT
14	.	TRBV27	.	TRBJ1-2	CASSPGLGMSGYTF	TGTGCCAGCAGTCCTGGATTGGGGATGTCGGGCTACACCTTC
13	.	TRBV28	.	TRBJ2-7	CASSLAIPYEQYF	TGTGCCAGCAGTTTGGCCATTCCCTACGAGCAGTACTTC
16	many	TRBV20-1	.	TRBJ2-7	CSARDLAGTPTYEQYF	TGCAGTGCTAGAGATCTGGCAGGTACCCCAACCTACGAGCAGTACTTC
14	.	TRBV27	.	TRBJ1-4	CASSYGGEGEKLFF	TGTGCCAGCAGTTACGGCGGGGAAGGCGAAAAACTGTTTTTT
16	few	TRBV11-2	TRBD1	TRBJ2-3	CASSLFLGQTTDTQYF	TGTGCCAGCAGCTTATTCCTGGGACAGACTACAGATACGCAGTATTTT
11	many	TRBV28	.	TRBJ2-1	CASSVYNEQFF	TGTGCCAGCAGCGTATACAATGAGCAGTTCTTC
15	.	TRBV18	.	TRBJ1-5	CASSPGPDNGKPQHF	TGTGCCAGCTCACCGGGCCCTGACAATGGAAAGCCCCAGCATTTT
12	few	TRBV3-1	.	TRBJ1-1	CASSLGGLEAFF	TGTGCCAGCAGCCTAGGCGGCCTTGAAGCTTTCTTT
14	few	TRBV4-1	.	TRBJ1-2	CASSQDRNYYGYTF	TGCGCCAGCAGCCAAGATCGGAACTACTATGGCTACACCTTC
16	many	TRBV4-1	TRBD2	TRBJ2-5	CASSQNLAVRKETQYF	TGCGCCAGCAGCCAGAATCTAGCGGTGAGGAAAGAGACCCAGTACTTC
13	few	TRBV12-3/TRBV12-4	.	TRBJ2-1	CASGQISYNEQFF	TGTGCCAGCGGACAGATCTCCTACAATGAGCAGTTCTTC
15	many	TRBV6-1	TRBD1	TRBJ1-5	CASTTGGLLEQPQHF	TGTGCCAGCACGACAGGGGGCCTCCTCGAACAGCCCCAGCATTTT
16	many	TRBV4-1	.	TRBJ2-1	CASSQSPSAAYNEQFF	TGCGCCAGCAGCCAATCCCCTAGCGCGGCCTACAATGAGCAGTTCTTC
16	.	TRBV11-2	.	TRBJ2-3	CASILRPRELTDTQYF	TGTGCCAGCATCCTCAGGCCCAGAGAACTCACAGATACGCAGTATTTT
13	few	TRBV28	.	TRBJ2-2	CASSFANSGELFF	TGTGCCAGCAGTTTTGCCAATTCCGGGGAGCTGTTTTTT
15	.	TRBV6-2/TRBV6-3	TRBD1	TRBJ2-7	CASTEGWTGGDEQYF	TGTGCCAGCACCGAAGGATGGACAGGGGGCGACGAGCAGTACTTC
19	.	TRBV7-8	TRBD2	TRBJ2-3	CASSLKGLAGGTSTDTQYF	TGTGCCAGCAGCTTGAAGGGGCTAGCGGGGGGAACTAGCACAGATACGCAGTATTTT
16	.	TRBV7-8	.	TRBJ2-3	CASSLVGGMGTDTQYF	TGTGCCAGCAGCTTAGTCGGCGGGATGGGCACAGATACGCAGTATTTT